The TCR beta chain described here comes from a study of T cells after yellow fever vaccination. For the study at large: Researchers used SMART-Seq v4 Ultra Low Input to prepare fractions that had low cell numbers.

General study findings and limits: High-abundance clonotypes from the bulk population could contaminate FACS-sorted repertoires.

This clonotype was seen at least ten times. Its antigen is still unknown. The CDR3 has 12 residues. Looked up from germline, CDR1 is LNHNV and CDR2 is YYDKDF (reference sequence). Trimming left V 0 bases short and J 4 bases short, with 4 bases between. Template switching by 5'RACE produced TCR cDNA, adding a universal primer site and UMIs. Using its own MiXCR run on the 5' RACE reads, TCRdb lists one record per CDR3 protein. The sample lists some 350,000 distinct CDR3 sequences, roughly 4.3% occurring once. This TCR came from a man in his late teens or twenties who received the YFV17D yellow fever vaccine. Sequences were derived from PBMCs, sampled 5 days after the yellow fever booster vaccination. The chain recombines TRBV15 with TRBJ2-7, with D uncertain. CDR3 sequence: CATSRDSYEQYF. The CDR3 DNA reads TGTGCCACCAGCAGAGATTCGTACGAGCAGTACTTC.